This is a list of T cell receptor beta chains from one sample in a study of tumor and adjacent non-tumor tissue in lung cancer. TCRdb analysed the multiplex PCR reads with MiXCR anew, one entry per CDR3 protein. The sample includes 60,000 to 85,000 distinct CDR3 sequences, roughly 80% of them seen just once. Sequences were obtained from lung tumor tissue. The receptors here all came from a woman in her 50s with non-small cell lung cancer. The CDR3 runs from the conserved cysteine through the conserved F or W. The D gene is left open where the match is weak. Clone size is shown for a subset of rows, as once, few, many or a class of expanded clone.

>NA|NA|TRBV10-3|TRBJ2-7
TGTGTCATCAGCGGAGCGAGACAGGGAGGTTCCGAGCAGTACTTC
CVISGARQGGSEQYF
>NA|many|TRBV20-1|TRBJ1-1
TGCAGTGCTAGATTGGCGAGGCCCACCGGCACTGAAGCTTTCTTT
CSARLARPTGTEAFF
>NA|NA|TRBV13|TRBJ2-2
TGTGACAGCAGCAACCGGGACCTCACCGGGGAGCCGTTTTTT
CDSSNRDLTGEPFF
>NA|NA|TRBV30|TRBJ1-1
TGTGCCTGGAGCCGGGGTACCATTGAAGCTTTCTTT
CAWSRGTIEAFF
>NA|NA|TRBV6-5|TRBJ1-4
TGTGTCAGCAGATACTCCAGGGTGAATGAAAAACTGTTTTTT
CVSRYSRVNEKLFF
>TRBD1|NA|TRBV6-6|TRBJ1-1
TGTGCCAGCAGTTCCTTGGGGACAGGGGGCATAAAGGACACTGGAGCTTTCTTT
CASSSLGTGGIKDTGAFF
>TRBD2|NA|TRBV11-2|TRBJ2-7
TGTGCCAGCAGCTTACACTCCAGCGGGAGACTCAGCAATCAGTACTTC
CASSLHSSGRLSNQYF
>NA|many|TRBV12-3/TRBV12-4|TRBJ2-1
TGTGCCAGCAGTTTTCGGCTATCCAATGAGCAGTTCTTC
CASSFRLSNEQFF
>NA|once|TRBV20-1|TRBJ1-5
TGCAGTGCCCGACAGAGCGGGGAAAATCAATCCCAGCATTTT
CSARQSGENQSQHF
>NA|NA|TRBV12-3/TRBV12-4|TRBJ2-1
TGTGCTAGCACCTTACCGGAGGACTCTTACAATGAGCAGTTCTTC
CASTLPEDSYNEQFF
>NA|NA|TRBV5-4|TRBJ2-7
TGTGCCAGCAGCTTCGGCCAGGGTAATAGTGAGCAGTACTTC
CASSFGQGNSEQYF
>NA|NA|TRBV4-2|TRBJ2-7
TGTGCTAGCAGCCAACACTACGAGCACTACTTC
CASSQHYEHYF
>NA|once|TRBV6-5|TRBJ1-6
TGTGCCAGCGGTTACTCGATAAGGGGTTGGGAAAATTCACCCCTCCACTTT
CASGYSIRGWENSPLHF
>NA|NA|TRBV20-1|TRBJ1-3
TGCAGTGTTGCCACAGGGACCTCTGGAAACACCATATATTTT
CSVATGTSGNTIYF
>NA|NA|TRBV28|TRBJ2-5
TGTGCCAGCAGATTGACTCTCTCGAGAGAGACTCAGTACTTC
CASRLTLSRETQYF
>NA|many|TRBV10-1|TRBJ2-3
TGCGCCAGCAGTGATACTAGCACAGATACGCAGTATTTT
CASSDTSTDTQYF
>NA|NA|TRBV11-3|TRBJ2-3
TGTGCCAGCAGCTCCCCCCCTTATTCTTCCTCTAGCAGCGGCACAGATACGCAGTATTTT
CASSSPPYSSSSSGTDTQYF
>NA|NA|TRBV28|TRBJ2-3
TGTGCCAACAGTTTACCCCCCTCGCTCACAGATACGCAGTATTTT
CANSLPPSLTDTQYF
>NA|NA|TRBV7-9|TRBJ1-5
TGTGCCAGCAGCTCCGAGCTAACATGGAATCAGCCCCAGCATTTT
CASSSELTWNQPQHF
>TRBD1|NA|TRBV7-8|TRBJ1-4
TGTGCTAGCAGCCTCCGGGACAGTGATGAAAAACTGTTTTTT
CASSLRDSDEKLFF
>TRBD2|few|TRBV11-2|TRBJ2-3
TGTGCCAACAGCCCGCCGGGACTAGCGGACACAGATATGCAGTATTTT
CANSPPGLADTDMQYF
>NA|many|TRBV10-3|TRBJ1-5
TGTGCCATCAGTGCTTCCGCCGGACTCAGCCATCAGCCCCAGCATTTT
CAISASAGLSHQPQHF
>NA|NA|TRBV12-3/TRBV12-4|TRBJ1-2
TGTGCCAGCAGTTTGCCTCGGGTCAACTACGGCTACACCTTC
CASSLPRVNYGYTF
>TRBD2|once|TRBV5-6|TRBJ2-1
TGTGCCAGCAGCTCCTGGGACTATCAGCTAAGGTACAATGAGCAGTTATTC
CASSSWDYQLRYNEQLF
>NA|NA|TRBV4-1|TRBJ2-7
TGCGCCAGCAGCCAAACCGGTACGAAGTCCTACGAGCAGTACTTC
CASSQTGTKSYEQYF
>NA|NA|TRBV20-1|TRBJ1-2
TGCAGTGCTAGAAAAGACGGATTACTCTATGGCTACACCTTC
CSARKDGLLYGYTF
>TRBD2|NA|TRBV6-1|TRBJ2-3
TGTGCCAGCTGTGAGACCTTAGCGGGAGGGCGCGATACACAGTATTTC
CASCETLAGGRDTQYF
>TRBD2|few|TRBV6-4|TRBJ2-2
TGTGCCAGCCGGACTAGCGGGGACACCGGGGAGCTGTTTTTT
CASRTSGDTGELFF
>NA|NA|TRBV11-1|TRBJ1-1
TGTGCCAGCAACCACGGACGGACGAACACTGAAACTTTCTTT
CASNHGRTNTETFF
>NA|NA|TRBV5-4|TRBJ2-1
TGTGCCAGCTGCTTTCCAGTGGGCAATGAGCAGTTCTTC
CASCFPVGNEQFF
>TRBD1|NA|TRBV11-2|TRBJ1-2
TGTGCCAGCACCCGAACAGGGGAAGACTATACCTTC
CASTRTGEDYTF
>NA|NA|TRBV10-2|TRBJ2-6
TGCGCCAGCAGTGAGACAGGAGGCTCTGGGGCCAACGTCATGACTTTC
CASSETGGSGANVMTF
>NA|NA|TRBV6-5|TRBJ1-1
TGTGTCAGCAGTTACGGGGGGGTGAACACTGGAGCTTTCTTT
CVSSYGGVNTGAFF
>TRBD1|NA|TRBV6-5|TRBJ1-2
TGTGCCATTCGACAGGGGGGGGCGAGGAATGGGTACACCTTC
CAIRQGGARNGYTF
>TRBD1|NA|TRBV12-3/TRBV12-4|TRBJ1-4
TGTGCCAGCAGATCCGCGACAGGGAGTAGCGAAAAACTGTTTTTT
CASRSATGSSEKLFF
>TRBD2|many|TRBV6-1|TRBJ2-7
TGTGCCAGCCGTGACAGGGACCGTACTAGCGGGAGAAAGGACGAGCAGTACTTC
CASRDRDRTSGRKDEQYF
>NA|few|TRBV12-3/TRBV12-4|TRBJ2-5
TGTACCAGCAGTTTGCGGCGGCAGCAAGAGAGCCAGTACTTC
CTSSLRRQQESQYF
>TRBD2|many|TRBV7-9|TRBJ2-2
TGTGCCAGCAGCTCCAACCCCCGGGGAGGGGCCGGGGAGCTGTTTTTT
CASSSNPRGGAGELFF
>TRBD2|NA|TRBV5-1|TRBJ2-5
TGCGCCAGCAGCTTGGTGACTAGCGTATCCAAGACCCAGTACTTC
CASSLVTSVSKTQYF
>TRBD2|many|TRBV28|TRBJ2-7
TGTGCCAGCAGTTCAATTAGCGGGAGTTTGTACGAGCAGTACTTC
CASSSISGSLYEQYF
>TRBD1|NA|TRBV10-3|TRBJ2-7
TGTGCCATCAGGGTGGAGGACAGGGGGGACTACGAACAGTACTTC
CAIRVEDRGDYEQYF
>TRBD2|NA|TRBV4-1|TRBJ2-3
TGCGCCAGCAGCCACTCCGGGACTAGTGGCACAGATACGCAGTATTTT
CASSHSGTSGTDTQYF
>NA|NA|TRBV28|TRBJ2-7
TGTGCCAGTAGTAGATTGCTGGAGAAACAGGAGCAGTACTTC
CASSRLLEKQEQYF
>NA|many|TRBV10-2|TRBJ1-6
TGCGCCAGCAGTGAGGACAGTAATTCACCCCTCCACTTT
CASSEDSNSPLHF
>TRBD1|NA|TRBV20-1|TRBJ2-7
TGCACTGCTAGGTCCTCAGGGGGCGCGGACTACGAGCTGTATTTC
CTARSSGGADYELYF
>TRBD1|NA|TRBV4-2|TRBJ1-5
TGTGCCAGAAGTCGAGTCCCTACAGGAAATACAGGGGTAGCCTATAGCAATCAGCCCCAGCATTTT
CARSRVPTGNTGVAYSNQPQHF
>TRBD1|NA|TRBV6-5|TRBJ1-1
TGTACCAGCAGTCGACAGGGGGGCGGCGTCACTGAAGCTTTCTTT
CTSSRQGGGVTEAFF
>NA|few|TRBV9|TRBJ1-3
TGTGCCAGCAGCGCTCTCGGGGGGACCATATATTTT
CASSALGGTIYF
>NA|NA|TRBV11-2|TRBJ2-1
TGTGCCAGCACCTCTTCGGTGGGATCCTACAATGGGCAGTTCTTC
CASTSSVGSYNGQFF
>NA|few|TRBV6-2/TRBV6-3|TRBJ2-7
TGTGCCAGCAGTTCTCAATTTCCCAGGGGCTCCTACGAGCAGTACTTC
CASSSQFPRGSYEQYF
>TRBD2|NA|TRBV6-1|TRBJ2-7
TGCGCCACCAGTGATTTAGGGCTAGCGGGAGACTACGAGCAGTACTTC
CATSDLGLAGDYEQYF
>NA|few|TRBV11-2|TRBJ1-5
TGTGCCAGCAGCTCTAGTCGGGGGAATCAGCCCCAGCATTTT
CASSSSRGNQPQHF
>NA|NA|TRBV28|TRBJ2-5
TGTGCCAGCACTCCCCTCTGGGCCCCTAGGGGGACCCAGTACTTC
CASTPLWAPRGTQYF
>NA|few|TRBV4-1|TRBJ2-1
TGCGCCAGCAGCGGGAAGCTGGACCCGGCCAATGAGCAGTTCTTC
CASSGKLDPANEQFF
>TRBD2|NA|TRBV24-1|TRBJ2-2
TGTGCTACCAATACAGCGGGATTGAACACCGGGGAGCTGTTTTTT
CATNTAGLNTGELFF
>TRBD1|NA|TRBV29-1|TRBJ1-1
TGCAGCGTTGAATGGACAGGGGGTGCGAACACTGAAGCCTTCTTT
CSVEWTGGANTEAFF
>TRBD2|NA|TRBV29-1|TRBJ2-1
TGCGACGTTCTGAGCGGGAGAAACAATGAGCAGTTCTTC
CDVLSGRNNEQFF
>NA|NA|TRBV6-5|TRBJ2-6
TGTGCCTGCAGTCTCCCTTTTTGGGACTCTGGTGCCAACGTCCTGGCTTTC
CACSLPFWDSGANVLAF
>NA|NA|TRBV5-4|TRBJ1-4
TGTATCAGCAGCTCACAGGGTCCAACTAATGAAAAACTGTTTTTT
CISSSQGPTNEKLFF
>TRBD1|NA|TRBV29-1|TRBJ1-1
TGCAGCGTTGGGAACAGGGGTCCTGGGCACACTGAAGCTTCCTTT
CSVGNRGPGHTEASF